This TCR beta chain was documented in a study of regulatory T cells in long-lasting Graves disease. The study, taken as a whole, reports: Sample size, which was small, may have reduced accuracy.

Trimming took off 7 bases at V and 4 bases at J, with 16 bases between the two ends. Looked up from germline, CDR1 is SQVTM and CDR2 is ANQGSEA. The CDR3 extends over 13 amino acids. CDR3-region Arm-PCR and iRepertoire HTBI primers produced the TCR beta libraries. TCRdb reprocessed the multiplex PCR reads via MiXCR and lists one record per CDR3 protein. Of a few hundred thousand distinct CDR3 sequences listed, roughly 17% were seen once; the top ten hold roughly 21%. As regards this clonotype: Its matching antigen is unknown.

As for time point: newly diagnosed GD, antithyroid drugs for less than 3 months. TCR sequences were obtained from RNA taken from PBMCs. This sample was shared with a second study, whose subject was T cells in Graves' hyperthyroidism and ophthalmopathy.

V and J are TRBV29-1 and TRBJ2-5; D is possibly TRBD2 (7 bases). The sequenced sample was peripheral blood mononuclear cells (PBMCs), obtained at new diagnosis, from a patient treated with antithyroid drugs. This TCR came from a woman aged 18-29 years with Graves disease. The CDR3 coding sequence is TGCAGCGCCGCCTCGGGGGGCCGAGAGACCCAGTACTTC. It translates to CSAASGGRETQYF.